This T cell receptor beta chain originates from a study of T-cell reconstitution after alpha-beta-depleted transplantation in children. A TCRbeta library incorporating unique molecular identifiers was prepared. One entry per CDR3 protein, called by TCRdb with MiXCR from the PCR reads. In the table there are roughly 670,000 distinct CDR3 sequences, 13% of which are singletons. A note on this clonotype: Antigen unknown.

Study-wide findings and caveats: About two months after transplant, alpha-beta T cells reportedly came from several hundred expanded graft clones. When one year had passed after transplant, most T-cell counts and diversity came from newly produced T cells. Surviving recipient T cells and intrathymic progenitors accounted for some patients' high TCRbeta diversity at day 60.

From germline, CDR1 is SGHRS and CDR2 YFSETQ. CDR3 length equals 13 residues. V was pared by 2 bases and J by 7 bases, with 9 bases between. This TCR was recovered from a girl aged 2 to 10 with congenital amegakaryocytic thrombocytopenia, due to receive a stem cell transplant. J is TRBJ2-2 and V is TRBV5-1; TRBD2 might be the D (6 bases). The sequences come from PBMCs, collected before TCRalphabeta/CD19-depleted stem cell transplant. CDR3 in DNA: TGCGCCAGCAGCTTAATAGCGGACGGGGAGCTGTTTTTT. Translated, it gives CASSLIADGELFF.